These 18 T cell receptor beta chains were all obtained from the same sample, sequenced in a study of cytomegalovirus exposure and HLA in healthy donors. TCRdb's table, derived via immunoSEQ multiplex PCR, lists solely in-frame clones and lacks some. The table lists under 300,000 clones, roughly 90% of them singletons. The source material was PBMCs. The receptor set was obtained from a woman aged 18-29 years in good health and CMV-seronegative.

This clone was recorded only once. The rearrangement uses TRBV7-9 and TRBJ2-7; D perhaps matches TRBD1 (5 bases). The CDR3 length is 13 residues. The V gene lost 7 bases and the J gene lost 2 bases, with 12 bases spanning the gap. Germline V gene sequence: CDR1 SEHNR, CDR2 FQNEAQ (reference sequence). The CDR3 reads CASTRVGTYEQYF. Written as DNA, the CDR3 is TGTGCCAGCACCAGGGTCGGAACCTACGAGCAGTACTTC.

The chain joins TRBV28 to TRBJ1-5; 7 nucleotides line up with TRBD1. Germline V lookup: CDR1 MDHEN, CDR2 SYDVKM. CDR3 length: 12 amino acids. Losses at the gene ends were 10 bases for V and 4 bases for J; bases not matched to a gene: 4. CDR3 sequence: CATGTVNQPQHF. The CDR3 region has the DNA TGTGCCACCGGGACAGTTAATCAGCCCCAGCATTTT.

The CDR3 region is CASRIQGSYNSPLHF. For the CDR3, the DNA is TGTGCCAGCAGGATACAGGGTTCCTATAATTCACCCCTCCACTTT. The V and J genes are TRBV27 and TRBJ1-6, with D perhaps TRBD1 (6 bases). The V and J ends lost 6 bases and 1 base respectively, with 10 bases between them. The CDR3 length is 15 residues. Germline V lookup: CDR1 MNHEY, CDR2 SMNVEV (reference sequence).

J is TRBJ2-3 and V is TRBV5-6, with 8 bases matching TRBD2. Losses at the gene ends were 2 bases for V and 0 bases for J; bases not matched to a gene: 2. This CDR3 contains 15 residues. The germline CDR1 and CDR2 sequences are SGHDT and YYEEEE. The CDR3 reads CASSLAGVSTDTQYF. The CDR3 bases are TGTGCCAGCAGCTTAGCGGGGGTTAGCACAGATACGCAGTATTTT.

The chain uses TRBV6-6 and TRBJ1-2; D ambiguous. CDR1 is MNHNY, CDR2 SVGAGI, per germline (reference sequence). The germline V and J ends were trimmed by 4 bases and 4 bases, with 13 bases remaining between them. The CDR3 contains 14 residues. The CDR3 is CASSSRTEGYGYTF. CDR3 bases: TGTGCCAGCAGTTCACGGACGGAGGGCTATGGCTACACCTTC.

This clone was picked up one time. The CDR3 sequence: CASSPPPITSTDTQYF. DNA of the CDR3: TGTGCCAGCTCACCACCGCCGATTACTAGCACAGATACGCAGTATTTT. The rearrangement links TRBV18 to TRBJ2-3, with no clear D. Germline assignment: CDR1 KGHSH and CDR2 LQKENI. This CDR3 has 16 residues. V lost 0 bases to trimming and J lost 0 bases, with 10 bases between them.

This CDR3 reads CASTWDRVGTGELFF. As DNA, the CDR3 is TGTGCCAGCACCTGGGACAGGGTTGGGACCGGGGAGCTGTTTTTT. The genes are TRBV6-1 and TRBJ2-2, with 9 bases fitting TRBD1. V lost 7 bases to trimming and J lost 5 bases; unmatched junction nucleotides: 8. Germline CDR1 reads MNHNS; CDR2 reads SASEGT. This CDR3 is 15 amino acids long.

This clone showed up just a few times. The rearrangement links TRBV27 to TRBJ1-5; no clear D gene. Germline V gene data show CDR1 as MNHEY and CDR2 as SMNVEV (reference sequence). This CDR3 spans 13 amino acids. V was cut by 8 bases and J by 0 bases, with 8 bases left in between. In nucleotides, the CDR3 is TGTGCCAGCGGACTAGGTAGCAATCAGCCCCAGCATTTT. This sequence encodes CASGLGSNQPQHF.

The chain carries TRBV5-1 and TRBJ2-1; possible D gene TRBD2, 5 bases. Germline assignment: CDR1 SGHRS and CDR2 YFSETQ. V was clipped by 0 bases and J by 9 bases, with 19 bases between them. The CDR3 extends over 16 amino acids. This CDR3 is CASSLGGLQSEGEQFF. The CDR3 DNA reads TGCGCCAGCAGCTTGGGCGGCCTCCAGTCAGAGGGTGAGCAGTTCTTC.

The chain links TRBV7-9 to TRBJ2-7; 11 bases fit TRBD1. Trimming removed 5 bases from V and 3 bases from J; junction bases left unmatched: 3. CDR1 and CDR2 (germline): SEHNR, FQNEAQ (reference sequence). The CDR3 runs to 14 residues. Here the CDR3 reads CASSHGTGGYEQYF. CDR3 bases: TGTGCCAGCAGCCACGGGACAGGGGGCTACGAGCAGTACTTC.

V usage is TRBV4-1 and J usage is TRBJ1-1; weak D call: TRBD1 (6 bases). The CDR3 has 13 residues. Trimming left V 3 bases short and J 6 bases short, with 11 bases between. In germline, CDR1 is MGHRA, CDR2 YSYEKL. The CDR3 region has the DNA TGCGCCAGCAGCCATTATACAGGGCCTGAAGCTTTCTTT. Its translation: CASSHYTGPEAFF.

V and J are TRBV4-1 and TRBJ2-2, with D maybe TRBD1 (5 bases). Trimming removed 1 base at V and 7 bases at J, with 10 bases between. Germline CDR1 reads MGHRA; CDR2 reads YSYEKL. The CDR3 has 14 amino acids. The CDR3 DNA reads TGCGCCAGCAGCCAAGTAGGGGCGGACGGGGAGCTGTTTTTT. It yields the protein CASSQVGADGELFF.

This clone showed up just once. The chain uses TRBV2 and TRBJ1-1; D perhaps matches TRBD1 (5 bases). Trimming cost V 2 bases and J 3 bases, with 10 bases left between them. The CDR3 consists of 14 residues. Germline loops: CDR1 SNHLY, CDR2 FYNNEI. In nucleotides, the CDR3 is TGTGCCAGCAGTGAACAGGGTTTGGACACTGAAGCTTTCTTT. Translated: CASSEQGLDTEAFF.

The chain is built from TRBV20-1 and TRBJ2-1; D call uncertain. The CDR3 loop spans 11 amino acids. The V gene's germline CDR1 is DFQATT and CDR2 SNEGSKA (reference sequence). V lost 0 bases and J 10 bases, leaving 7 bases between the germline ends. CDR3 nucleotide sequence: TGCAGTGCTAGAGATGCGGCGGAGCAGTTCTTC. It encodes CSARDAAEQFF.

The chain couples TRBV29-1 to TRBJ2-2; D is perhaps TRBD2 (7 bases). Trimming took off 7 bases at V and 8 bases at J, with 17 bases between the two ends. From germline, CDR1 is SQVTM and CDR2 ANQGSEA. The CDR3 runs 13 residues. The CDR3 reads CSAVRGQAGELFF. The DNA for the CDR3 is TGCAGCGCCGTGCGGGGGCAGGCGGGGGAGCTGTTTTTT.

The V gene is TRBV2, the J gene TRBJ2-7, with TRBD1 matching over 10 bases. This CDR3 has 16 amino acids. V shed 3 bases and J 6 bases; nucleotides not matched to a gene: 11. The germline CDR1 and CDR2 sequences are SNHLY and FYNNEI. The CDR3 spells CASSDGEGQGGGEQYF. The CDR3 nucleotides read TGTGCCAGCAGTGACGGAGAAGGACAGGGGGGTGGCGAGCAGTACTTC.

The rearrangement joins TRBV7-8 to TRBJ1-2, with TRBD1 matching over 8 bases. The CDR3 extends over 15 amino acids. V was pared by 5 bases and J by 0 bases, with 5 bases of the junction left unmatched. CDR1 and CDR2 from the germline V gene are SGHVS and FQNEAQ. CDR3 amino acids: CASSPWTGPNYGYTF. The CDR3 nucleotides read TGTGCCAGCAGCCCTTGGACAGGGCCTAACTATGGCTACACCTTC.

This rearrangement joins TRBV2 to TRBJ2-2, with 7 positions matching TRBD2. CDR3 length equals 14 residues. V lost 7 bases and J lost 5; bases outside the gene matches: 7. The germline gives CDR1 SNHLY, CDR2 FYNNEI. The CDR3 region has the DNA TGTGCCAGCATCCCACCGGGGGGAACCGGGGAGCTGTTTTTT. Its translation: CASIPPGGTGELFF.